This is a list of T cell receptor beta chains from one sample in a study of CD8+ T cells in alopecia areata. Measured with immunoSEQ multiplex PCR; TCRdb has only the in-frame clones, and not every one. The data hold hundreds of thousands of clones, with about 60% observed a single time. This sample comprised CD4+ T cells sorted from blood, obtained at approximately week 51, from a patient treated with tofacitinib. These receptor sequences come from a human donor with alopecia areata. Both conserved end residues are part of each CDR3. D genes are given only for firm matches. Size is stated for part of the rows, as once, few or many counts, or as a class when the clone is expanded.

j_call d_call v_call clone_size cdr3_nt cdr3_aa
TRBJ1-1 NA TRBV25-1 many TGTGCCAGCAGTGAATTTGGGAGTTCTGAAGCTTTCTTT CASSEFGSSEAFF
TRBJ2-7 NA TRBV6-5 NA TGTGCCAGCAGTTACTCGAGGGACCCATCCTACGAGCAGTACTTC CASSYSRDPSYEQYF
TRBJ2-5 NA TRBV14 NA TGTGCCAGCAGCCCCCGGGGGAGGATAAATCAAGAGACCCAGTACTTC CASSPRGRINQETQYF
TRBJ2-1 TRBD1 TRBV30 few TGTGCCTGGAGTGGGGACAGTTACAATGAGCAGTTCTTC CAWSGDSYNEQFF
TRBJ1-1 NA TRBV15 NA TGTGCCACCAGCAGAGATGACACTGAAGCTTTCTTT CATSRDDTEAFF
TRBJ1-2 NA TRBV7-2 NA TGTGCCAGCAGCTTAGTTGGCCCCTGGGATGGCTACACCTTC CASSLVGPWDGYTF
TRBJ2-1 NA TRBV5-6 NA TGTGCCAGCAGCACCCCAGGGCCCTCCTACAATGAGCAGTTCTTC CASSTPGPSYNEQFF
TRBJ1-2 NA TRBV7-9 NA TGTGCCAGCAGCTTAGACAGGCGTGGCTACACCTTC CASSLDRRGYTF
TRBJ2-7 TRBD1 TRBV7-9 NA TGTGCCAGCAGCGTCCGGGACAGGGCCTACGAGCAGTACTTC CASSVRDRAYEQYF
TRBJ2-4 NA TRBV29-1 few TGCAGCGTTGTGATGGGGGCGGACATTCAGTACTTC CSVVMGADIQYF
TRBJ2-7 NA TRBV29-1 NA TGCAGCGTTGAAGGAAGGGACGAGCAGTACTTC CSVEGRDEQYF
TRBJ2-7 NA TRBV15 NA TGTGCCACCAGCAGCGCGAATGCGCAGAGCTACGAGCAGTACTTC CATSSANAQSYEQYF
TRBJ2-7 NA TRBV5-1 few TGCGCCAGCAACCAGGCAGGCAGGGGTGGCGACGAGCAGTACTTC CASNQAGRGGDEQYF
TRBJ1-3 TRBD1 TRBV7-3 few TGTGCCAGCAGCTTGACAGGGACTGGAAACACCATATATTTT CASSLTGTGNTIYF
TRBJ1-5 NA TRBV25-1 NA TGTGCCAGCAGTAGCACCGGGCTTCAGCCCCAGCATTTT CASSSTGLQPQHF
TRBJ2-3 NA TRBV30 NA TGTGCCTGGAACAGAAACACAGATACGCAGTATTTT CAWNRNTDTQYF
TRBJ2-2 NA TRBV30 NA TGTGCCTGGACGAACACCGGGGAGCTGTTTTTT CAWTNTGELFF
TRBJ2-7 NA TRBV30 NA TGTGCCTGGAGTAGGATCTACGAGCAGTACTTC CAWSRIYEQYF
TRBJ2-3 NA TRBV4-3 NA TGCGCCAGCAGCCCCAGGGGGGGCACAGATACGCAGTATTTT CASSPRGGTDTQYF
TRBJ2-5 NA TRBV29-1 NA TGCAGCACGAGGCCAGGGCGGACAGAGACCCAGTACTTC CSTRPGRTETQYF
TRBJ2-1 NA TRBV7-2 NA TGTGCCAGCAGCGCATGGGCGGCTGAGCAGTTCTTC CASSAWAAEQFF
TRBJ2-3 NA TRBV7-2 few TGTGCCAGCAGCCCCGCGGAGGGGACAGATACGCAGTATTTT CASSPAEGTDTQYF
TRBJ1-5 NA TRBV7-2 NA TGTGCCAGCAGCGCCCTCGGGCGCAACAATCAGCCCCAGCATTTT CASSALGRNNQPQHF
TRBJ2-3 NA TRBV19 NA TGTGCCACCCAGATCGGGACAACAGATACGCAGTATTTT CATQIGTTDTQYF
TRBJ2-5 NA TRBV4-3 NA TGCGCCAGCAGCCTGTGGGGCGGAGAGACCCAGTACTTC CASSLWGGETQYF
TRBJ2-1 NA TRBV19 NA TGTGCCAGTAGTATGAGAGGGATGTACAATGAGCAGTTCTTC CASSMRGMYNEQFF
TRBJ1-2 TRBD1 TRBV29-1 NA TGCAGCGTTGAGTTGGCGACAGGGGGCGGCTACACCTTC CSVELATGGGYTF
TRBJ2-4 TRBD2 TRBV6-4 few TGTGCCAGCAGTCCTACTAGCGGAGTCTCTCAGTACTTC CASSPTSGVSQYF
TRBJ2-7 TRBD1 TRBV4-1 once TGCGCCAGCAGCCTCCGGGACAGGGTCCACGAGCAGTACTTC CASSLRDRVHEQYF
TRBJ1-2 NA TRBV9 few TGTGCCAGCAGCGTATCAGGGTTCTATGGCTACACCTTC CASSVSGFYGYTF
TRBJ2-1 TRBD2 TRBV5-1 NA TGCGCCAGCAGCTTCGCTAGCGGGAGCTACAATGAGCAGTTCTTC CASSFASGSYNEQFF
TRBJ2-5 NA TRBV6-1 NA TGTGCCGGCGGATTGGGGCCGACCCAGTACTTC CAGGLGPTQYF
TRBJ2-7 TRBD2 TRBV7-9 NA TGTGCCAGCAGCTTTAGCGGGGGGCCGCTGGAGCAGTACTTC CASSFSGGPLEQYF
TRBJ1-2 NA TRBV30 NA TGTGCCTGGAAGACCTATGGCTACACCTTC CAWKTYGYTF
TRBJ2-3 NA TRBV29-1 NA TGCAGCGTGAGGACAGGAGGGGATACGCAGTATTTT CSVRTGGDTQYF
TRBJ2-5 NA TRBV5-1 few TGCGCCAGCAGCTTGAGGTCGAATCCGAGAGAGACCCAGTACTTC CASSLRSNPRETQYF
TRBJ2-5 NA TRBV7-9 NA TGTGCCAGCAGCTCCCCTAGGCAGACTCAAGAGACCCAGTACTTC CASSSPRQTQETQYF
TRBJ2-5 TRBD1 TRBV5-6 NA TGTGCCAGCAGCTGGGCTAGGACAGGGGCAGAGACCCAGTACTTC CASSWARTGAETQYF
TRBJ2-5 TRBD1 TRBV6-6 NA TGTGCCAGCAGCCCGACAGGGAAAGAGACCCAGTACTTC CASSPTGKETQYF
TRBJ2-5 NA TRBV7-9 NA TGTGCCAGCAGTCGGGGTATTGAGACCCAGTACTTC CASSRGIETQYF
TRBJ1-5 NA TRBV27 NA TGTGCCAGCAGTTTAACGAGCAATCAGCCCCAGCATTTT CASSLTSNQPQHF
TRBJ1-2 NA TRBV5-6 NA TGTGCCAGCAGCCTGAGGATCTCTAATGGCTACACCTTC CASSLRISNGYTF
TRBJ1-5 TRBD1 TRBV7-9 few TGTGCCAGCAGCTACGGGTTAGGGACAGGGAACAATCAGCCCCAGCATTTT CASSYGLGTGNNQPQHF
TRBJ1-4 NA TRBV5-6 NA TGTGCCAGCAGCTTGGGGGCAGAAAAACTGTTTTTT CASSLGAEKLFF
TRBJ2-4 NA TRBV5-4 NA TGTGCCAGCAGCTTCAAAGGGGCTGGGGACATTCAGTACTTC CASSFKGAGDIQYF
TRBJ2-7 TRBD1 TRBV30 few TGTGCCTGTACACAGGGGGCCCTCTACGAGCAGTACTTC CACTQGALYEQYF
TRBJ2-3 NA TRBV29-1 few TGCAGCGTTGCTGGAAGCTTCTCCGGCACAGATACGCAGTATTTT CSVAGSFSGTDTQYF
TRBJ2-3 TRBD1 TRBV6-5 NA TGTGCCAGCAGTCTTGGGGAAGGGACAGTACCGCAGTATTTT CASSLGEGTVPQYF
TRBJ2-1 TRBD2 TRBV29-1 NA TGCAGCGTCGTACTAGCGGGGGGGCCCTGGGAGCAGTTCTTC CSVVLAGGPWEQFF
TRBJ2-5 NA TRBV7-2 NA TGTGCCAGCAGTGGTACGAGCCCGAGACAAGAGACCCAGTACTTC CASSGTSPRQETQYF
TRBJ2-5 NA TRBV11-2 few TGTGCCAGCAGATATTACGGAGAGACCCAGTACTTC CASRYYGETQYF